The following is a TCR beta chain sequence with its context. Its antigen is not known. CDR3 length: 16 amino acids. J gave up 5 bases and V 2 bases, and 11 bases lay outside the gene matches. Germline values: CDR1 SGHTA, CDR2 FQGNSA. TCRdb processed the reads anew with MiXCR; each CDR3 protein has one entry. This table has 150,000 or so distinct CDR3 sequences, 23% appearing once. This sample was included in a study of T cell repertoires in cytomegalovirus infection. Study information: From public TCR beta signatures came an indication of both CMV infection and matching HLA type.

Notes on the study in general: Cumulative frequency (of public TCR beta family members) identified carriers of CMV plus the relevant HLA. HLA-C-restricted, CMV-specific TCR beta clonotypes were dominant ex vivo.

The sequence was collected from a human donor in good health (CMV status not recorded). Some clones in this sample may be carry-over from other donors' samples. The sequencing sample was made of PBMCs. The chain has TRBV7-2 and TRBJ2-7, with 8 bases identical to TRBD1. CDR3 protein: CASSLRDRIFGNEQYF. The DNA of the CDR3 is TGTGCCAGCAGCTTACGGGACAGGATCTTTGGGAACGAGCAGTACTTC.